What follows are 15 T cell receptor beta chains derived from one specimen sequenced in a study of blood T cell repertoires in COVID-19. The repertoire was sequenced with immunoSEQ multiplex PCR; TCRdb's copy has only in-frame clones and lacks some. The sample yields about 250,000 clones, 85% to 90% seen once. Sequences were obtained from PBMCs or T cells enriched from blood (not recorded which). These TCRs come from a man in his forties who had recovered from COVID-19.

The chain carries TRBV20-1 and TRBJ1-2; the D gene is possibly TRBD1 (6 bases). CDR1 and CDR2 from the germline V gene are DFQATT and SNEGSKA (reference sequence). V was trimmed by 3 bases and J by 4 bases, leaving 15 bases between them. The CDR3 covers 14 residues. The CDR3 DNA sequence: TGCAGTGCTAGTCATACAGGGTTGGTCTATGGCTACACCTTC. This sequence encodes CSASHTGLVYGYTF.

The chain employs TRBV5-1 and TRBJ1-2; no definite D call. This CDR3 is built from 13 residues. Germline-derived CDR1 and CDR2 are SGHRS and YFSETQ. V lost 0 bases and J lost 8, with 11 bases in between. The CDR3 protein is CASSLDGPQGYTF. DNA for the CDR3: TGCGCCAGCAGCTTGGATGGCCCGCAAGGCTACACCTTC.

This chain uses TRBV18 with TRBJ2-3, with TRBD2 identical over 13 bases. The CDR3 is 15 residues long. Germline CDR1 and CDR2: KGHSH and LQKENI. V was pared by 4 bases and J by 5 bases, with 3 bases of the junction left unmatched. DNA of the CDR3: TGTGCCAGCTCACGGGGGACTAGCGGGGAAGATACGCAGTATTTT. This codes for CASSRGTSGEDTQYF.

The gene calls are TRBV15 and TRBJ2-2, with 14 bases fitting TRBD2. CDR1 LNHNV and CDR2 YYDKDF come from the germline V gene (reference sequence). The V segment lost 5 bases and the J segment 5 bases; nucleotides outside the gene matches: 10. The CDR3 has 18 amino acids. CDR3 loop: CATSLGLAGVRGTGELFF. CDR3 in DNA: TGTGCCACCAGCTTGGGACTAGCGGGAGTCAGAGGGACCGGGGAGCTGTTTTTT.

The chain links TRBV18 to TRBJ1-3; 9 nucleotides align to TRBD1. This CDR3 is built from 18 residues. Germline values: CDR1 KGHSH, CDR2 LQKENI. V lost 4 bases, J lost 3 bases, and 13 bases stayed unmatched. The CDR3 is CASSRLTPGQGVGNTIYF. The CDR3 DNA follows: TGTGCCAGCTCACGACTTACACCGGGACAGGGCGTTGGAAACACCATATATTTT. Full variable domain (rest looked up from reference TRBV18 and TRBJ1-3): NAGVMQNPRHLVRRRGQEARLRCSPMKGHSHVYWYRQLPEEGLKFMVYLQKENIIDESGMPKERFSAEFPKEGPSILRIQQVVRGDSAAYFCASSRLTPGQGVGNTIYFGEGSWLTVV.

V usage is TRBV5-1 and J usage is TRBJ2-2; the D gene is possibly TRBD1 (5 bases). Germline CDR1 and CDR2: SGHRS and YFSETQ. The CDR3 consists of 14 residues. V lost 5 bases and J 0 bases, leaving 8 bases between the germline ends. This chain's CDR3 is CASSAGPNTGELFF. The CDR3 nucleotides are TGCGCCAGCAGTGCAGGGCCGAACACCGGGGAGCTGTTTTTT.

The J gene is TRBJ2-1, the V gene TRBV28, with 7 bases lining up with TRBD1. The CDR3 runs to 13 residues. J was trimmed by 7 bases and V by 10 bases; bases with no gene match: 10. Looked up from germline, CDR1 is MDHEN and CDR2 is SYDVKM. The CDR3 loop is CAIETGKKNEQFF. The DNA for the CDR3 is TGTGCCATCGAGACAGGGAAAAAGAATGAGCAGTTCTTC. The full variable domain, with the rest looked up from reference TRBV28 and TRBJ2-1, is DVKVTQSSRYLVKRTGEKVFLECVQDMDHENMFWYRQDPGLGLRLIYFSYDVKMKEKGDIPEGYSVSREKKERFSLILESASTNQTSMYLCAIETGKKNEQFFGPGTRLTVL.

The chain recombines TRBV2 with TRBJ2-1; tentatively, D is TRBD2 (5 bases). The CDR3 is 15 amino acids. The V end was cut by 2 bases, the J end by 0 bases, with 8 bases between. Germline CDR1 and CDR2: SNHLY and FYNNEI. DNA for the CDR3: TGTGCCAGCAGTGAATTGGGGAGCTCCTACAATGAGCAGTTCTTC. It encodes CASSELGSSYNEQFF.

The V call is TRBV30, the J call TRBJ2-3; 8 bases map to TRBD2. Germline-derived CDR1 and CDR2 are GTSNPN and SVGIG (reference sequence). J was trimmed by 2 bases and V by 2 bases; bases with no gene match: 3. The CDR3 is made up of 14 amino acids. DNA of the CDR3: TGTGCCTGGAGTCGGGGGGGCAACACAGATACGCAGTATTTT. Amino acid sequence: CAWSRGGNTDTQYF.

V and J are TRBV9 and TRBJ1-5; possibly TRBD1 for D (5 bases). The CDR3 sequence is 15 residues long. Germline V gene sequence: CDR1 SGDLS, CDR2 YYNGEE. The ends were cut back, 2 bases at V and 3 bases at J, with 12 bases in the middle. Here the CDR3 DNA reads TGTGCCAGCAGCGTGGGGGGGGTTCCCAATCAGCCCCAGCATTTT. Translated, it gives CASSVGGVPNQPQHF.

The J gene is TRBJ1-2, the V gene TRBV27; D ambiguous. Germline-derived CDR1 and CDR2 are MNHEY and SMNVEV (reference sequence). This CDR3 is built from 14 residues. The V gene lost 6 bases and the J gene lost 1 base, with 12 bases spanning the gap. CDR3 sequence (DNA): TGTGCCAGCAGGTCGGGTATCATTAACTATGGCTACACCTTC. It is translated as CASRSGIINYGYTF.

The rearrangement joins TRBV29-1 to TRBJ2-5; TRBD2 aligns across 7 bases. This CDR3 has 14 amino acids. V lost 1 base, J lost 5 bases, and 7 bases stayed unmatched. CDR1 is SQVTM, CDR2 ANQGSEA, per germline. The CDR3, as DNA: TGCAGCGTTGAAGGCCTAGCGGCCAGGGAGACCCAGTACTTC. Translation: CSVEGLAARETQYF.

This rearrangement joins TRBV7-9 to TRBJ1-1; 8 bases are shared with TRBD1. This CDR3 is built from 14 residues. V lost 5 bases to trimming and J lost 1 base; unmatched junction nucleotides: 3. Germline values: CDR1 SEHNR, CDR2 FQNEAQ (reference sequence). The CDR3 reads CASSGDRRNTEAFF. The CDR3 DNA sequence: TGTGCCAGCAGCGGGGACAGGAGGAACACTGAAGCTTTCTTT.

The chain links TRBV29-1 to TRBJ2-3; D is possibly TRBD2 (6 bases). The CDR3 sequence is 13 residues long. Trimming removed 3 bases from V and 5 bases from J, with 12 bases in between. The germline V gene has CDR1 SQVTM and CDR2 ANQGSEA. The chain's CDR3 is CSVDGSGVDTQYF. As DNA, the CDR3 is TGCAGCGTTGATGGTTCGGGGGTAGATACGCAGTATTTT.

Here the CDR3 DNA reads TGTGCCAGTAGACATAACTATGGCTACACCTTC. Translating gives CASRHNYGYTF. This rearrangement joins TRBV19 to TRBJ1-2, with D hard to call. The V gene lost 6 bases and the J gene lost 1 base, with 3 bases spanning the gap. The CDR3 spans 11 residues. CDR1 and CDR2 from the germline V gene are LNHDA and SQIVND (reference sequence). The full variable domain, its missing parts supplied by reference TRBV19 and TRBJ1-2, is DGGITQSPKYLFRKEGQNVTLSCEQNLNHDAMYWYRQDPGQGLRLIYYSQIVNDFQKGDIAEGYSVSREKKESFPLTVTSAQKNPTAFYLCASRHNYGYTFGSGTRLTVV.